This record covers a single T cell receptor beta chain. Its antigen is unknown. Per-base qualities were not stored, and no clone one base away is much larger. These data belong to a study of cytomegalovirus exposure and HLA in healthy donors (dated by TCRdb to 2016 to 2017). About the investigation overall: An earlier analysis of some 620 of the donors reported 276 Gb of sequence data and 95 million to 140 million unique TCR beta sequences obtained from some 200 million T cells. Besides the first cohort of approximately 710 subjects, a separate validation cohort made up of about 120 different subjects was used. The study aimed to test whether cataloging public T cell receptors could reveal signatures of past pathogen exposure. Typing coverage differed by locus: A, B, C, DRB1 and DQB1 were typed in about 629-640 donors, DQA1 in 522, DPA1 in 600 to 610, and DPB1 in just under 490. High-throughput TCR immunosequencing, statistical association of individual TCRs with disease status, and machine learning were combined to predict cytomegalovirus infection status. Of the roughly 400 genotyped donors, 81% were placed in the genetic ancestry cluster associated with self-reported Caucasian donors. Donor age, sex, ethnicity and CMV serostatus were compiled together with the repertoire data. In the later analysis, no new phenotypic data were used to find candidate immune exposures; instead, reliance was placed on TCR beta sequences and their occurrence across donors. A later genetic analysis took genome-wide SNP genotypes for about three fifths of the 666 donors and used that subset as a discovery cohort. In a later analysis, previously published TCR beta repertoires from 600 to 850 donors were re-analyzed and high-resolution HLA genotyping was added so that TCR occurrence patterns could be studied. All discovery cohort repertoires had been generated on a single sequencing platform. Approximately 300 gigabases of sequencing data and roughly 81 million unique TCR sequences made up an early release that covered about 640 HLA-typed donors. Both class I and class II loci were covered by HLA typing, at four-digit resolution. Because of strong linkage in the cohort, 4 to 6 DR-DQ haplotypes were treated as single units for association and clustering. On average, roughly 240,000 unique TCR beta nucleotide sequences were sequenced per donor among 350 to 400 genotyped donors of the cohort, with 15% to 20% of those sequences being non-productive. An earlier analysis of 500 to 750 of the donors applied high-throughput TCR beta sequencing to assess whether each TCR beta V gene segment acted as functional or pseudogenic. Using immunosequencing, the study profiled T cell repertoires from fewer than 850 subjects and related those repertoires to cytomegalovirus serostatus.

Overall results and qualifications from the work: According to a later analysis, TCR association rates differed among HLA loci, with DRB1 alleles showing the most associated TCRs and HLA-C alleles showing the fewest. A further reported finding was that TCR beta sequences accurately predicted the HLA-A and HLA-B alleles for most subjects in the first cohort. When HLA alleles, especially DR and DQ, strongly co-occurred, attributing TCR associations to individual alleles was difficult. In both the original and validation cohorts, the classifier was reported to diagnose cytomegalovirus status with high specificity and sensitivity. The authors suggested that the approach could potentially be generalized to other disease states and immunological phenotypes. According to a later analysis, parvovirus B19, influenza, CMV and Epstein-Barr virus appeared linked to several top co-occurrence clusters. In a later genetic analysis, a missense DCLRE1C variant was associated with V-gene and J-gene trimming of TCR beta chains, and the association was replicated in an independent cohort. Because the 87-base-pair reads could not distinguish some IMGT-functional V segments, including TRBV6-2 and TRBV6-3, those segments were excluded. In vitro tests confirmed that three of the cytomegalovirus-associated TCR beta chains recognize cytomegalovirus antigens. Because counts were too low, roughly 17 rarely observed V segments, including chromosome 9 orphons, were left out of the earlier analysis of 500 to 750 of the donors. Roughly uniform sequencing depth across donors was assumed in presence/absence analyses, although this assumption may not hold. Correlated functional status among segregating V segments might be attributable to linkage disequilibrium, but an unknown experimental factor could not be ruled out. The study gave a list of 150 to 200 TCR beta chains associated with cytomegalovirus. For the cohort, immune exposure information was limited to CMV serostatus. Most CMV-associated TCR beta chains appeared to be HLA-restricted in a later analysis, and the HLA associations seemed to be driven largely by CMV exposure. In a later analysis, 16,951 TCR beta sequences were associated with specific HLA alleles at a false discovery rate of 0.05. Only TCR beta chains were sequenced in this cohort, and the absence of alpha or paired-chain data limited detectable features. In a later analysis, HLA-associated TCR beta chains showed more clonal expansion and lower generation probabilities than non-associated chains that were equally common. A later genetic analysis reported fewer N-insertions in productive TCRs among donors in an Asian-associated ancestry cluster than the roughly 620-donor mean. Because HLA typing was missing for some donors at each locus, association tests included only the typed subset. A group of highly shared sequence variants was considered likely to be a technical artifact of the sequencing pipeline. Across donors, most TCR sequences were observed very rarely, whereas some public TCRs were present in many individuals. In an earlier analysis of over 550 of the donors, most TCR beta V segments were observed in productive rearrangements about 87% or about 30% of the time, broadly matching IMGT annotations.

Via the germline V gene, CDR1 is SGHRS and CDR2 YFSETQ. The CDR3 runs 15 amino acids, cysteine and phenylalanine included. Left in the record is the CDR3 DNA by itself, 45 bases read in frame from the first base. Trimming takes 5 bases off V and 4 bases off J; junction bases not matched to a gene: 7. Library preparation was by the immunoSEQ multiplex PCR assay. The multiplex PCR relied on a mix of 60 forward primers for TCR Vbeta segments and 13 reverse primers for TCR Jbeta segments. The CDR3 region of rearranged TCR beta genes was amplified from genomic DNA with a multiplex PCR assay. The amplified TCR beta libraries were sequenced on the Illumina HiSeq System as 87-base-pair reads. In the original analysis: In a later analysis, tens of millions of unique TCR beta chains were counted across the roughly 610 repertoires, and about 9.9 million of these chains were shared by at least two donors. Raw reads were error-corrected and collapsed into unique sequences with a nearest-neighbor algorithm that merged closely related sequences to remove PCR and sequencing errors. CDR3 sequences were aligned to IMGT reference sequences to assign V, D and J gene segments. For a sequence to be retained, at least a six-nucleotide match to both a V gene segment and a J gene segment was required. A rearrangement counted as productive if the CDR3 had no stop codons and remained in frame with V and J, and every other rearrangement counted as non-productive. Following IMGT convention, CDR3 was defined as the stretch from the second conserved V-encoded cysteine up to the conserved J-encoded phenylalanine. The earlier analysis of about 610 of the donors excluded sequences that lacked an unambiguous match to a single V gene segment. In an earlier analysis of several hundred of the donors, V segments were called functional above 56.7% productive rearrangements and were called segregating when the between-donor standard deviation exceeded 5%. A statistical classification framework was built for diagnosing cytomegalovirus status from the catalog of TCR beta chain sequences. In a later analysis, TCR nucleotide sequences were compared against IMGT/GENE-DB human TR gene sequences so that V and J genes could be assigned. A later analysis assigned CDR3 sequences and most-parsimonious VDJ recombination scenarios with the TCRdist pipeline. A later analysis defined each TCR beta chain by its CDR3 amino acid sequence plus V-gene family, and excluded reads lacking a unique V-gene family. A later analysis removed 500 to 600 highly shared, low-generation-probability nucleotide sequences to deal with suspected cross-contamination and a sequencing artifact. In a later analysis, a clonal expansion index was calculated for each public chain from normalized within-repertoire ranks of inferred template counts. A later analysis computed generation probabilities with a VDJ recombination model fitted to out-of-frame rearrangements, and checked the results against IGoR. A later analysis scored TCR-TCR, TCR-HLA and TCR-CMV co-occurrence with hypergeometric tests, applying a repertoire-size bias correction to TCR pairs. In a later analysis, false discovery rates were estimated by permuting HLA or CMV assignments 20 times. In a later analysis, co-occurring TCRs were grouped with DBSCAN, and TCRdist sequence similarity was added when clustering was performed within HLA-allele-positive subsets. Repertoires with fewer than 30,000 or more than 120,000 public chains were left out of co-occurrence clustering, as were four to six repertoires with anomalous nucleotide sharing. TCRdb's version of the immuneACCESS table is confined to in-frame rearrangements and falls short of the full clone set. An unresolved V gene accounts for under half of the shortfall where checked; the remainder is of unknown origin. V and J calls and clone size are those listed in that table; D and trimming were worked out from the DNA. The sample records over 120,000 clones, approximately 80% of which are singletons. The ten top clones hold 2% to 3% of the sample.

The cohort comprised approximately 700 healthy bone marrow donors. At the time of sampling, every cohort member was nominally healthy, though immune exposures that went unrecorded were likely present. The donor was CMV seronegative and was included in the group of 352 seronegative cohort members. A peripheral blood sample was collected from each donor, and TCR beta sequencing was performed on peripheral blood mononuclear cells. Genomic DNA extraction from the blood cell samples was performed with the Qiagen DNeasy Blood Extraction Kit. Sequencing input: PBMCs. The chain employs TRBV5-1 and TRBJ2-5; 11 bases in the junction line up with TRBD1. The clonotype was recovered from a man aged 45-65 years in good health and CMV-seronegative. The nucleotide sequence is TGCGCCAGCAGAAACGCCGGGACAGGGGGAGAGACCCAGTACTTC. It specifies CASRNAGTGGETQYF.